The 22 T cell receptor beta chains presented below share a single source sample, sequenced in a study of metastatic and nonmetastatic thyroid tumors (dated by TCRdb to the early 2020s). Receptor amplification or capture employed PCR. Sequencing took place on an Illumina HiSeq 4000. TCRdb trimmed the raw reads at Q25, called clones with MiXCR and kept productive beta chains. Present in this sample are 30,000 to 35,000 clones, about 31% of which were seen just once. The ten largest clones take up less than 9.5% of the sample. None of the patients had been given any treatment before thyroid surgery. Sequencing input: blood. The receptors stem from a female donor with papillary thyroid cancer or a benign thyroid nodule (not recorded which). Some clones in this sample may be carry-over from other donors' samples.

CDR3 protein: CASSLGGQGTTEAFF. In DNA form, the CDR3 reads TGTGCCAGCAGCTTAGGTGGACAGGGGACCACTGAAGCTTTCTTT. This chain connects TRBV7-2 to TRBJ1-1; TRBD1 aligns across 9 bases. The length of the CDR3 is 15 residues. V lost 1 base, J lost 4 bases, and 4 bases stayed unmatched. Germline CDR1 is SGHTA and CDR2 is FQGNSA.

A few counts support this clone. J is TRBJ2-2 and V is TRBV6-1; 10 bases are a match to TRBD1. The J segment lost 5 bases and the V segment lost 5 bases, leaving 5 bases of the junction unmatched. The CDR3 has 15 amino acids. Germline values: CDR1 MNHNS, CDR2 SASEGT. Here the CDR3 reads CASSSGQGTTGELFF. The CDR3 DNA reads as TGTGCCAGCAGTTCGGGACAGGGGACGACCGGGGAGCTGTTTTTT.

This clone was observed once. DNA for the CDR3: TGTGCCAGCAGTTCATCCTCCGGGACAGGGTGCCACGAGCAGTACTTC. Its translation: CASSSSSGTGCHEQYF. The chain carries TRBV11-3 and TRBJ2-7, with 9 bases fitting TRBD1. Germline loops: CDR1 SGHNT, CDR2 YENEEA. The CDR3 consists of 16 residues. J was trimmed by 5 bases and V by 6 bases; bases with no gene match: 14.

This clone was seen at least ten times. The chain uses TRBV28 and TRBJ1-5; TRBD1 matches 9 bases. Germline V gene data show CDR1 as MDHEN and CDR2 as SYDVKM. The CDR3 runs to 16 residues. Unmatched junction bases numbered 10, after V lost 7 bases and J lost 3 bases. CDR3 DNA sequence: TGTGCCAGCAAGAGTTCTCGGACAGGGGACAATCAGCCCCAGCATTTT. Protein product: CASKSSRTGDNQPQHF.

This clone occurred once. CDR3 sequence (DNA): TGTGCCAGCAGCCTGGGGGTCTGGACTGAGGACCACGAGCAGTACGTC. Its protein is CASSLGVWTEDHEQYV. The rearrangement uses TRBV11-1 and TRBJ2-7; D may be TRBD1 or TRBD2 (5 bases each). Trimming took 5 bases from V and 5 from J, leaving 22 bases between them. Looked up from germline, CDR1 is SGHAT and CDR2 is FQDESV (reference sequence). The CDR3 has 16 amino acids.

This clone occurred many times. This may arise from a read error, as a much more abundant clone is one base away. The sample carries other DNA sequences with the same CDR3. The rearrangement links TRBV5-1 to TRBJ1-4; 12 nucleotides match TRBD1. This CDR3 is built from 15 residues. The germline V gene encodes CDR1 SGHRS and CDR2 YFSETQ. V lost 4 bases, J lost 15 bases, and 13 bases stayed unmatched. The CDR3 protein is CASSQGQGASGVLFF. The CDR3, as DNA: TGCGCCAGCAGCCAGGGACAGGGGGCTTCAGGCGTGTTGTTTTTT.

The chain recombines TRBV12-3 or TRBV12-4 with TRBJ2-1, with a tentative D call TRBD2 (5 bases). Trimming pared 4 bases from V and 8 bases from J, leaving 18 bases between. The CDR3 loop spans 15 amino acids. The CDR3 bases are TGTGCCAGCAGTTCCACCGGTACTAGTCCCTATGAGCAGTTCTTC. Encoded protein: CASSSTGTSPYEQFF.

This clone was detected many times. The chain links TRBV25-1 to TRBJ1-4; 11 bases are a match to TRBD1. Germline CDR1 is MGHDK and CDR2 is SYGVNS. Trimming removed 0 bases from V and 7 bases from J; junction bases left unmatched: 1. The CDR3 is 15 amino acids. This CDR3 reads CASSEYGTGGEKLFF. The DNA for the CDR3 is TGTGCCAGCAGTGAATACGGGACAGGGGGTGAAAAACTGTTTTTT.

This clone was observed at least ten times. This rearrangement joins TRBV4-1 to TRBJ2-1; possible D gene TRBD1, 7 bases. The CDR3 is made up of 17 amino acids. The ends were cut back, 1 base at V and 5 bases at J, with 18 bases in the middle. CDR1 and CDR2 from the germline V gene are MGHRA and YSYEKL. CDR3 region: CASSQGAGQTYHNEQFF. The CDR3 DNA is TGCGCCAGCAGCCAAGGGGCGGGACAGACTTACCACAATGAGCAGTTCTTC.

This clone came up many times. This may come from a read error, since a much larger clone is one base off. V is TRBV24-1 and J is TRBJ2-3; 8 nucleotides agree with TRBD2. Germline V gene lookup returns CDR1 KGHDR and CDR2 SFDVKD. This CDR3 spans 16 amino acids. The CDR3 is CATSDPTGLGTDAQYF. DNA of the CDR3: TGTGCCACCAGTGATCCCACGGGACTAGGTACAGATGCGCAGTATTTT.

This clone appeared many times. This clone may be a read error of a much larger clone one base away. Other DNA variants within this sample encode the same CDR3. The CDR3: CASTREEGEAFF. DNA of the CDR3: TGTGCCAGCACTCGCGAAGAGGGTGAAGCTTTCTTT. The V and J genes are TRBV2 and TRBJ1-1; D ambiguous. Germline loops: CDR1 SNHLY, CDR2 FYNNEI. V was shortened by 7 bases and J by 7 bases, with 13 bases between the two germline ends. The CDR3 consists of 12 residues.

In regard to this clone: A junction boundary mismatches the germline segment, possibly from a read error. The rearrangement joins TRBV27 to TRBJ1-1; D not resolved. The CDR3 is made up of 13 amino acids. CDR1 MNHEY and CDR2 SMNVEV come from the germline V gene (reference sequence). The CDR3 nucleotides read TGTGGCAGCAGTTTAGTAGGGAACACTGAAGCATTCTTT. Translating it yields CGSSLVGNTEAFF.

This clone was counted at least ten times. This may stem from a read error, because a much larger clone lies one nucleotide away. The identical CDR3 is also encoded by other nucleotide sequences in the sample. J is TRBJ2-7 and V is TRBV7-9; D may be TRBD1 (6 bases). V was trimmed by 3 bases and J by 12 bases, leaving 9 bases between them. There are 10 residues in the CDR3. Germline CDR1 and CDR2: SEHNR and FQNEAQ (reference sequence). CDR3 in amino acids: CASSLTGAYF. Written as DNA, the CDR3 is TGTGCCAGCAGCTTGACAGGTGCGTACTTC.

This clone is labeled as medium-sized (0.01 to 0.1%). The chain is built from TRBV27 and TRBJ1-2; tentatively, D is TRBD1 (6 bases). V shed 0 bases and J shed 3 bases, with 11 bases lying between them. CDR3 length: 15 residues. Germline loops: CDR1 MNHEY, CDR2 SMNVEV (reference sequence). CDR3 residues: CASSLSSHRDYGYTF. DNA of the CDR3: TGTGCCAGCAGTTTATCATCTCACAGGGACTATGGCTACACCTTC.

This clone was seen many times. V usage is TRBV10-1 and J usage is TRBJ2-1; D uncertain. The V end was cut by 0 bases, the J end by 9 bases, with 6 bases between. The germline V gene encodes CDR1 WNHNN and CDR2 SYGVQD (reference sequence). CDR3 length: 12 residues. CDR3 DNA: TGCGCCAGCAGTGAGTCGACGGGTGAGCAGTTCTTC. Its translation is CASSESTGEQFF.

This clone has a count of ten or more. The chain is built from TRBV9 and TRBJ2-7, with TRBD1 matching 10 bases. This CDR3 comprises 14 residues. CDR1 is SGDLS and CDR2 is YYNGEE in the germline V gene. V lost 4 bases, J lost 2 bases, and 3 bases stayed unmatched. The CDR3 DNA reads TGTGCCAGCAGCTTCGGGACAGGGGCCTACGAGCAGTACTTC. It is translated as CASSFGTGAYEQYF.

This clone was detected many times. The CDR3 DNA sequence: TGCAGTGCTAGTGCAGAGCCCGGGGCTTTCTTT. Residues: CSASAEPGAFF. J is TRBJ1-1 and V is TRBV20-1; D ambiguous. Germline V CDR1 and CDR2: DFQATT, SNEGSKA (reference sequence). This CDR3 has 11 amino acids. Trimming shortened V by 3 bases and J by 11 bases, and 13 bases separated the two germline ends.

In this sample, this clone turned up many times. A much larger clonotype is one base distant, so this may be a read error. The chain is built from TRBV19 and TRBJ2-7; D is unresolved. The CDR3 spans 12 residues. Trimming took 7 bases from V and 5 from J, leaving 12 bases between them. Germline CDR1 reads LNHDA; CDR2 reads SQIVND (reference sequence). Written as DNA, the CDR3 is TGTGCCAGTATCCCAGGTGTGAACGAGCAGTACTTC. Its translation: CASIPGVNEQYF.

This clone was detected many times. This chain links TRBV7-9 with TRBJ2-5; D call uncertain. The V gene's germline CDR1 is SEHNR and CDR2 FQNEAQ (reference sequence). Trimming cost V 5 bases and J 5 bases, with 12 bases left between them. The CDR3 consists of 13 residues. The CDR3 nucleotides read TGTGCCAGCAGCCTTGACCCCGGGGAGACCCAGTACTTC. Protein product: CASSLDPGETQYF.

A few counts support this clone. The rearrangement joins TRBV19 to TRBJ2-1; 11 bases are shared with TRBD1. With V trimmed by 3 bases and J by 8 bases, 6 bases remained unmatched. CDR1 is LNHDA and CDR2 is SQIVND in the germline V gene (reference sequence). This CDR3 has 15 residues. CDR3 loop: CASSMGQGGSDEQFF. As DNA, the CDR3 is TGTGCCAGTAGTATGGGACAGGGGGGTAGCGATGAGCAGTTCTTC.

In its sample, this clone was seen many times. The rearrangement links TRBV9 to TRBJ1-1; 7 positions agree with TRBD1. From germline, CDR1 is SGDLS and CDR2 YYNGEE. With 3 bases clipped from V and 4 bases from J, the junction kept 9 bases outside the gene matches. The CDR3 loop spans 15 amino acids. The CDR3 DNA is TGTGCCAGCAGCGCCCGGGACAGATCGGCCACTGAAGCTTTCTTT. It specifies CASSARDRSATEAFF.

This chain links TRBV4-3 with TRBJ1-2, with D possibly being TRBD1 (6 bases). Looked up from germline, CDR1 is LGHNA and CDR2 is YSLEER. V lost 3 bases and J lost 5, with 13 bases in between. The CDR3 covers 14 residues. CDR3 nucleotides: TGCGCCAGCAGCCAGGAACAGGGCGAATATGGCTACACCTTC. It is translated as CASSQEQGEYGYTF.